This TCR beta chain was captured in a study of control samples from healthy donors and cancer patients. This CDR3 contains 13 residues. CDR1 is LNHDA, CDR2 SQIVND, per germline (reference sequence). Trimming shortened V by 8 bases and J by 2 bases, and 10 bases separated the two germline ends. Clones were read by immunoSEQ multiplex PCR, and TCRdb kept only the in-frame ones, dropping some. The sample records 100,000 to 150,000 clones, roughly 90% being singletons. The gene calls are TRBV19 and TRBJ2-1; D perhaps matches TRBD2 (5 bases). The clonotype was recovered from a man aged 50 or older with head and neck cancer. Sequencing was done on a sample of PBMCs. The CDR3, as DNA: TGTGCCAGTGGGGAGAGCGCCTACAATGAGCAGTTCTTC. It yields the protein CASGESAYNEQFF.